This T cell receptor (beta chain) came from a study of T-cell reconstitution after alpha-beta-depleted transplantation in children. Construction of the TCRbeta library involved unique molecular identifiers. TCRdb recomputed calls from the PCR reads with MiXCR, one row per CDR3 protein. The sample includes around 380,000 distinct CDR3 sequences, about a tenth of them seen just once. The CDR3 is 13 residues long. V lost 3 bases, J lost 4 bases, and 0 bases stayed unmatched. Germline lookup yields CDR1 SGHKS and CDR2 YYEKEE (reference sequence). The rearrangement links TRBV5-5 to TRBJ2-3; 9 bases align to TRBD1. The TCR originated in a human donor who donated a stem cell graft to a child with acute myeloid leukemia. Specimen: PBMCs from the stem cell graft donor, collected from the stem cell graft. CDR3 sequence reads: CASSWDRADTQYF. In DNA form, the CDR3 reads TGTGCCAGCAGCTGGGACAGGGCAGATACGCAGTATTTT.